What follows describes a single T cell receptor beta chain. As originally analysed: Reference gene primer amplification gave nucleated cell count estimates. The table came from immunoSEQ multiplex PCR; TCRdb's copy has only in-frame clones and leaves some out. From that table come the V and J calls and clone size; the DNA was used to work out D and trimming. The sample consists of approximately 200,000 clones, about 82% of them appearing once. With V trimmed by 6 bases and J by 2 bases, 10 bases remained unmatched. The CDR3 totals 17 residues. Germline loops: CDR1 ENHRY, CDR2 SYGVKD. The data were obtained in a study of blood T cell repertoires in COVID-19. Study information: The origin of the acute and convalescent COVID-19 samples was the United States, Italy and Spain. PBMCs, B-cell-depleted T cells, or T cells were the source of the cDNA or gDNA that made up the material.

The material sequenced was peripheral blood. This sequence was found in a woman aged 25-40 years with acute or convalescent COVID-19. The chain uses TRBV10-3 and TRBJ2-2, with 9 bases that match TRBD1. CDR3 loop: CAISQTGGSRNTGELFF. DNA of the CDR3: TGTGCCATCAGCCAAACAGGGGGCAGTAGAAACACCGGGGAGCTGTTTTTT.